The entry that follows covers one TCR beta chain sequence. Its cognate antigen is unknown. A multiplex PCR was run with 60 Vbeta primers and 13 Jbeta primers. Clones were sequenced by immunoSEQ multiplex PCR, and TCRdb holds only the in-frame ones, with some missing. The sample consists of approximately 93,000 clones, just under 80% of them appearing once. This CDR3 has 18 residues. The sample originates from a study of cytomegalovirus exposure and HLA in healthy donors. General study findings and limits: Cytomegalovirus-associated status was assigned to about 180 TCR beta chains. A later analysis linked a missense DCLRE1C variant to TCR beta V- and J-gene trimming.

Material: PBMCs. This sequence joins TRBV12-2 and TRBJ1-5; the DNA was not used to check the table's D call, TRBD1. TRBV12-2 is assigned pseudogene status. The source of this sequence is a woman in her 40s in good health and CMV-seronegative. CDR3 coding DNA: TGTGCAAGTCGCTTAGCGGGGGAGACAGGAGGTGTCAGGCAGCCCCAGCATTTT. Protein sequence: CASRLAGETGGVRQPQHF.